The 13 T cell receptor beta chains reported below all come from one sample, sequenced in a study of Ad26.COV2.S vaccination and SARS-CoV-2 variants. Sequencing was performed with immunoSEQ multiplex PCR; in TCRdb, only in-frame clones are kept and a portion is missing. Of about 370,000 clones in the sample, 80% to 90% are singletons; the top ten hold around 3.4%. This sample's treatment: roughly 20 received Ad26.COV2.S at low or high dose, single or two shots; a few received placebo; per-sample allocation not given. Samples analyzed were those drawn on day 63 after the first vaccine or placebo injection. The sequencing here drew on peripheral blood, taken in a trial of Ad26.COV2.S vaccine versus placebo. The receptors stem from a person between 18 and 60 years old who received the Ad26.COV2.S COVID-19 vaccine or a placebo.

CDR3 region: CASSSSLWIEAFF. The CDR3 DNA follows: TGTGCCAGCAGCTCTAGCCTATGGATTGAAGCTTTCTTT. This chain uses TRBV11-2 with TRBJ1-1; D gene unclear. Per germline, CDR1 SGHAT and CDR2 FQNNGV. This CDR3 has 13 amino acids. V lost 4 bases and J lost 7, with 13 bases in between.

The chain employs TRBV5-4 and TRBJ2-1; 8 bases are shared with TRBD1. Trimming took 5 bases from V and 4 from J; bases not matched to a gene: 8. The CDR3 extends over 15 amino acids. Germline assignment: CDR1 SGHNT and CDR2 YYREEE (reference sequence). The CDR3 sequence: CASSGTTGAYNEQFF. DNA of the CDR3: TGTGCCAGCAGTGGAACGACAGGGGCTTACAATGAGCAGTTCTTC.

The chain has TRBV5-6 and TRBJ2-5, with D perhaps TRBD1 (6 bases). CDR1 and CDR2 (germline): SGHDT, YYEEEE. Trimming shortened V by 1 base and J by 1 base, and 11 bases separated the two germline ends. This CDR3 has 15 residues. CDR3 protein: CASSLNRGFQETQYF. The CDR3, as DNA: TGTGCCAGCAGCTTGAATAGGGGGTTCCAAGAGACCCAGTACTTC.

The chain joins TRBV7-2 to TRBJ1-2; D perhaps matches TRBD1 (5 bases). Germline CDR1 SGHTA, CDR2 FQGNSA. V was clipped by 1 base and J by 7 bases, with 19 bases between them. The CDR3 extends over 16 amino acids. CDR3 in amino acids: CASSLGKGIMVFGYTF. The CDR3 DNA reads TGTGCCAGCAGCTTAGGAAAGGGGATCATGGTTTTTGGCTACACCTTC.

CDR3 nucleotides: TGTGCCAGCAGTGAGGCAGGGCATGGCTACACCTTC. Its translation: CASSEAGHGYTF. The V and J genes are TRBV2 and TRBJ1-2, with D maybe TRBD1 (5 bases). This CDR3 spans 12 amino acids. Germline V CDR1 and CDR2: SNHLY, FYNNEI. The germline V and J ends were trimmed by 3 bases and 6 bases, with 8 bases remaining between them. The full variable domain, rest sourced from reference TRBV2 and TRBJ1-2, is EPEVTQTPSHQVTQMGQEVILRCVPISNHLYFYWYRQILGQKVEFLVSFYNNEISEKSEIFDDQFSVERPDGSNFTLKIRSTKLEDSAMYFCASSEAGHGYTFGSGTRLTVV.

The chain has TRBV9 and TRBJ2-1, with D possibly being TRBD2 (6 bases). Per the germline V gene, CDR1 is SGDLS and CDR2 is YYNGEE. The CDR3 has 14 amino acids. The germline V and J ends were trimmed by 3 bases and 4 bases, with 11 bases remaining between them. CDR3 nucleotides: TGTGCCAGCAGCGCCGGGACTTCGTACAATGAGCAGTTCTTC. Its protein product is CASSAGTSYNEQFF.

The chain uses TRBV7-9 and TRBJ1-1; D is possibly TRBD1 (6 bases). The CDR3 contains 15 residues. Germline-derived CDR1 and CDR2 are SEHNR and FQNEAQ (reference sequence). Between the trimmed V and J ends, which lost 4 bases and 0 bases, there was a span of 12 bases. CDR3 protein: CASSSNDRLNTEAFF. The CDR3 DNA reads TGTGCCAGCAGCTCCAACGACAGGCTGAACACTGAAGCTTTCTTT.

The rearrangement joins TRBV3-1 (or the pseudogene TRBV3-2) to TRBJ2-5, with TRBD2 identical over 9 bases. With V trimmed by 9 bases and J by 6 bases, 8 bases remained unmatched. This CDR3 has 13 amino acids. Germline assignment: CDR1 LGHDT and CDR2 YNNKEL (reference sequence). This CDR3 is CASAAGGGQTQYF. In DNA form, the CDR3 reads TGTGCCAGTGCAGCGGGGGGAGGGCAGACCCAGTACTTC.

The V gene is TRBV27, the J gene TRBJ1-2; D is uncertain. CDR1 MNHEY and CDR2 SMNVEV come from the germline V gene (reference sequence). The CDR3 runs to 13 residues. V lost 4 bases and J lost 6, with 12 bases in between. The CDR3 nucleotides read TGTGCCAGCAGTTCCCTCTTTCGCGATGGCTACACCTTC. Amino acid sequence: CASSSLFRDGYTF.

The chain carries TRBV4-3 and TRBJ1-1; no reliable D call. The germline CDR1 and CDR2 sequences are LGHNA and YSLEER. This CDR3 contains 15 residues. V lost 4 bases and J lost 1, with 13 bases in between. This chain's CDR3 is CASSPSVVENTEAFF. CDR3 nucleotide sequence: TGCGCCAGCAGCCCATCCGTGGTGGAGAACACTGAAGCTTTCTTT.

The CDR3 loop reads CASSLDDGAYEQYF. The CDR3 DNA sequence: TGTGCCAGTAGCTTGGATGACGGAGCCTACGAGCAGTACTTC. This chain joins TRBV19 and TRBJ2-7; no clear D. The germline V gene encodes CDR1 LNHDA and CDR2 SQIVND (reference sequence). The CDR3 totals 14 residues. V was trimmed by 6 bases and J by 2 bases, leaving 14 bases between them.

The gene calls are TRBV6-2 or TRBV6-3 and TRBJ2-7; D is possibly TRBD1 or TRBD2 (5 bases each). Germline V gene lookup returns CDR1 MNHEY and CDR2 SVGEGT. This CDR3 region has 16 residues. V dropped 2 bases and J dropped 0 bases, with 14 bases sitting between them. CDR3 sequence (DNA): TGTGCCAGCAGTTACCAGAGGGGCCTAAGCTCCTACGAGCAGTACTTC. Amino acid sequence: CASSYQRGLSSYEQYF.

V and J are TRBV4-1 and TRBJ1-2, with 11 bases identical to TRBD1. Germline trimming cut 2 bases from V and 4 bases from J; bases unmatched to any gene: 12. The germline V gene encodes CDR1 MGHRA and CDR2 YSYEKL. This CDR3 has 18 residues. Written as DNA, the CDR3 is TGCGCCAGCAGCCAACCAGGACAGGGGGCCCGGCCGGGCTATGGCTACACCTTC. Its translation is CASSQPGQGARPGYGYTF.